This TCR beta chain was retrieved from a study of metastatic and nonmetastatic thyroid tumors. For the study at large: Across blood and tumor or nodule tissue, repertoires from malignant and benign thyroid patients were compared with one another.

Authors' processing steps: Variation in CDR3 across clinicopathological groups served as the basis for constructing a distant-metastasis classifier in papillary thyroid cancer. TCRdb recomputed clones from the PCR reads via MiXCR. The V and J calls follow TCRdb's processing rather than the paper's. The data contain about 24,000 clones, 22% of them seen just once; the ten biggest clones take up 6.5% to 9.5%. Every patient was untreated before thyroid surgery. This clone has ten or more counts. Its antigen is unidentified. Points from the study as a whole: Malignant thyroid tumors reportedly exceeded benign nodules significantly in TCR beta diversity, with the difference appearing in blood and tumor.

Trimming shortened V by 7 bases and J by 4 bases, and 17 bases separated the two germline ends. The CDR3 covers 14 residues. Germline V lookup: CDR1 SGDLS, CDR2 YYNGEE. Sequencing was done on a sample of blood. This chain connects TRBV9 to TRBJ1-1, with D hard to call. The clonotype originates from a female donor with papillary thyroid cancer or a benign thyroid nodule (not recorded which). Some clones in this sample may be carry-over from other donors' samples. The chain's CDR3 is CASGLGSPGTEAFF. The CDR3 DNA reads TGTGCCAGCGGACTGGGGTCTCCCGGCACTGAAGCTTTCTTT.